These T cell receptor beta chains were read from a single sample in a study of identical twins. One entry per CDR3 protein results from TCRdb running MiXCR on the 5' RACE reads. This sample has 510,000 or so distinct CDR3 sequences; nearly 15% occur once, and the top ten carry 0.35% to 0.45%. The sample was also reused in another study, on yellow fever vaccine responses in identical twins.

Material for sequencing was CD4+ T cells sorted from blood. The source of these receptors is a young woman in good health. Both conserved end residues are part of each CDR3. A D gene is named only where the DNA matches it firmly. Some rows have no size entry. The others give once, few or many, or a class for an expanded clone.

>-|TRBV20-1|TRBD1|TRBJ1-5
TGCAGTGCTAGACCTACAGGGGCTGGAAATCAGCCCCAGCATTTT
CSARPTGAGNQPQHF
>-|TRBV7-9|-|TRBJ2-5
TGTGCCAGCAGCGCCCAGGTTTTAGTGGAGACCCAGTACTTC
CASSAQVLVETQYF
>-|TRBV15|TRBD2|TRBJ2-3
TGTGCCACCAGCAGGGAAAGGACTAGCAGCACAGATACGCAGTATTTT
CATSRERTSSTDTQYF
>few|TRBV20-1|TRBD2|TRBJ2-2
TGCAGTGCATCTTGGCGGGGGTTAACCGGGGAGCTGTTTTTT
CSASWRGLTGELFF
>-|TRBV5-1|TRBD1|TRBJ1-1
TGCGCCAGCAGACAAACAGGGGGCGAAGCTTTCTTT
CASRQTGGEAFF
>-|TRBV15|-|TRBJ2-3
TGTGCCACCAGCAGAGCCCCCGCGGGTACGCAGTATTTT
CATSRAPAGTQYF
>-|TRBV27|TRBD1|TRBJ1-6
TGTGCCAGCAGTTCACCGGGACAGCTCTCCACCCTCCACTTT
CASSSPGQLSTLHF
>-|TRBV12-3/TRBV12-4|-|TRBJ1-6
TGTGCCAGCAGTTTAGACGGGACAATTGGTTCACCCCTCCACTTT
CASSLDGTIGSPLHF
>-|TRBV7-9|-|TRBJ1-1
TGTGCCAGCAGCTTAGCCCGCGTCCCGGAAGCTTTCTTT
CASSLARVPEAFF
>few|TRBV20-1|-|TRBJ1-1
TGCAGTGCTAGAACAGGAGTTGAAGCTTTCTTT
CSARTGVEAFF
>few|TRBV29-1|-|TRBJ1-2
TGCAGCGTGCAAACAGGGTCCTATGGCTACACCTTC
CSVQTGSYGYTF
>-|TRBV5-4|-|TRBJ2-6
TGTGCCAGCAGCTTTCTGATCTCTGGGGCCAACGTCCTGACTTTC
CASSFLISGANVLTF
>few|TRBV24-1|TRBD2|TRBJ2-1
TGTGCCACCAGTGAAGCCGCCGGAAAGCGGGGGGGGCCATCCTCCTACAATGAGCAGTTCTTC
CATSEAAGKRGGPSSYNEQFF
>-|TRBV3-1|-|TRBJ2-5
TGTGCCAGCAGCCGCCAACTAGAAGAGACCCAGTACTTC
CASSRQLEETQYF
>-|TRBV12-3/TRBV12-4|TRBD1|TRBJ2-7
TGTGCCAGCAGTTTGTGGGGACAGCCTTCCTACGAGCAGTACTTC
CASSLWGQPSYEQYF
>few|TRBV5-6|TRBD1|TRBJ1-1
TGTGCCAGCAGCCCGGGACAGACTCACACTGAAGCTTTCTTT
CASSPGQTHTEAFF
>many|TRBV28|TRBD2|TRBJ2-1
TGTGCCAGCAGTCGACTAGCGGGAGTGTCCTACAATGAGCAGTTCTTC
CASSRLAGVSYNEQFF
>few|TRBV24-1|TRBD1|TRBJ2-1
TGTGCCACCAGTGATTTGAGCTACAAACCGGGACAGGCCTACAATGAGCAGTTCTTC
CATSDLSYKPGQAYNEQFF
>-|TRBV19|TRBD1|TRBJ2-1
TGTGCCAGTAGTATAGATCGGGGACAGTACAATGAGCAGTTCTTC
CASSIDRGQYNEQFF
>few|TRBV6-5|TRBD2|TRBJ2-1
TGTGCCAGCAGTTCCACTAGCGGGATCCATTTTTTC
CASSSTSGIHFF
>few|TRBV12-3/TRBV12-4|-|TRBJ2-1
TGTGCCAGCAGTTATCGACAGCTCTACAATGAGCAGTTCTTC
CASSYRQLYNEQFF
>-|TRBV20-1|TRBD2|TRBJ2-2
TGCAGTGCTAGTGGCGGGGGGGCGAACACCGGGGAGCTGTTTTTT
CSASGGGANTGELFF
>-|TRBV28|TRBD2|TRBJ2-1
TGTGCCAGCACTCCGGGACTAGCGGGGTATGAGCAGTTCTTC
CASTPGLAGYEQFF